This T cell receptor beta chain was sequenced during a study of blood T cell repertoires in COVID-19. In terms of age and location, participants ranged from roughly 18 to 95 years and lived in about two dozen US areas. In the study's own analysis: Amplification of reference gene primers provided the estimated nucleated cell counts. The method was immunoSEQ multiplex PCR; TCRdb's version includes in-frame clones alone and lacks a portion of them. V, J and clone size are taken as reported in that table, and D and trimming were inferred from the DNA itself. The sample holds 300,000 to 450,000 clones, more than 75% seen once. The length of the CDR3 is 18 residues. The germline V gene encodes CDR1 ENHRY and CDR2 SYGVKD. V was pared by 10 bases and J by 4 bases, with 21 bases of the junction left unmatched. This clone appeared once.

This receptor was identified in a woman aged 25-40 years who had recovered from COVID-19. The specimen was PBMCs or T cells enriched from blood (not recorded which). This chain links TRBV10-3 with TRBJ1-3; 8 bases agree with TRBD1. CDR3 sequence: CATEGLLGTGVSGNTIYF. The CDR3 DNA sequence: TGTGCCACAGAGGGCTTGCTGGGGACAGGCGTTTCGGGAAACACCATATATTTT.